These 9 T cell receptor beta chains were all obtained from the same sample, sequenced in a study of shared clonotypes between healthy human individuals. The table came from immunoSEQ multiplex PCR; TCRdb's copy has only in-frame clones and leaves some out. The sample carries a few million clones, under 97% recorded once. The sample was naive CD4+ T cells sorted from blood. Subset noted: CD45RA+ positively selected. These receptors were obtained from a man between 18 and 29 years old in good health.

Remarks on this clone: Different DNA sequences within this sample yield the same CDR3. This chain connects TRBV5-1 to TRBJ2-5; weak D call: TRBD2 (6 bases). The germline gives CDR1 SGHRS, CDR2 YFSETQ. CDR3 size: 14 residues. V was shortened by 4 bases and J by 1 base, with 11 bases between the two germline ends. The CDR3 region is CASSLVGGQETQYF. Written as DNA, the CDR3 is TGCGCCAGCAGCCTCGTGGGGGGCCAAGAGACCCAGTACTTC.

This clone has just one count. This chain uses TRBV6-1 with TRBJ2-1; 12 bases map to TRBD2. The trim removed 3 bases at V and 16 bases at J, leaving 13 bases unmatched. This CDR3 has 15 residues. Germline values: CDR1 MNHNS, CDR2 SASEGT. The CDR3 is CASSDSVLAGGPKFF. The CDR3 DNA sequence: TGTGCCAGCAGTGACTCCGTCCTAGCGGGGGGGCCTAAATTCTTC.

This chain links TRBV5-6 with TRBJ1-4, with 11 nucleotides matching TRBD1. The length of the CDR3 is 15 residues. CDR1 and CDR2 (germline): SGHDT, YYEEEE. V lost 3 bases, J lost 7 bases, and 5 bases stayed unmatched. Written as DNA, the CDR3 is TGTGCCAGCAGCTCCCTGGACAGGGGGCTTGAAAAACTGTTTTTT. Encoded protein: CASSSLDRGLEKLFF.

This chain uses TRBV5-6 with TRBJ2-7; possible D gene TRBD1, 5 bases. This CDR3 is built from 14 residues. Germline-derived CDR1 and CDR2 are SGHDT and YYEEEE. The V end lost 2 bases, the J end lost 2 bases, and 11 bases lay between the germline ends. CDR3 sequence: CASSLGREAYEQYF. CDR3 nucleotide sequence: TGTGCCAGCAGCTTAGGCAGGGAAGCCTACGAGCAGTACTTC.

The chain links TRBV5-4 to TRBJ2-2; no reliable D call. V lost 1 base to trimming and J lost 0 bases, with 7 bases between them. The CDR3 is made up of 15 amino acids. Germline CDR1 and CDR2: SGHNT and YYREEE (reference sequence). CDR3 nucleotides: TGTGCCAGCAGCTTGTCTCAGACGAACACCGGGGAGCTGTTTTTT. This translates into CASSLSQTNTGELFF.

The chain carries TRBV2 and TRBJ1-2; D is perhaps TRBD1 (6 bases). The V end lost 11 bases, the J end lost 5 bases, and 15 bases lay between the germline ends. Germline lookup yields CDR1 SNHLY and CDR2 FYNNEI. The CDR3 consists of 12 residues. In nucleotides, the CDR3 is TGTGCCGGCACAGGGCTTGATTATGGCTACACCTTC. Translated, it gives CAGTGLDYGYTF.

The chain links TRBV19 to TRBJ2-1; 9 positions match TRBD1. The V segment lost 5 bases and the J segment 5 bases; nucleotides outside the gene matches: 7. The CDR3 is made up of 15 amino acids. Germline V CDR1 and CDR2: LNHDA, SQIVND (reference sequence). Here the CDR3 reads CASSHRDRVNNEQFF. CDR3 DNA sequence: TGTGCCAGTAGTCACCGGGACAGGGTAAACAATGAGCAGTTCTTC.

This sequence joins TRBV5-4 and TRBJ2-5; 8 bases agree with TRBD1. Germline CDR1 SGHNT, CDR2 YYREEE (reference sequence). This CDR3 spans 15 amino acids. V was pared by 4 bases and J by 2 bases, with 7 bases of the junction left unmatched. CDR3 nucleotides: TGTGCCAGCAGCACCCAGGGGGCGAAGCAAGAGACCCAGTACTTC. It translates to CASSTQGAKQETQYF.

As to this clone: Within the sample, other DNA sequences also encode this same CDR3. This chain uses TRBV4-1 with TRBJ1-3, with a weak D call TRBD1 (5 bases). CDR3 length: 14 amino acids. The germline V gene has CDR1 MGHRA and CDR2 YSYEKL. V was trimmed by 4 bases and J by 1 base, leaving 8 bases between them. Here the CDR3 DNA reads TGCGCCAGCAGCCTTCCAGGGTCTGGAAACACCATATATTTT. Protein sequence: CASSLPGSGNTIYF.